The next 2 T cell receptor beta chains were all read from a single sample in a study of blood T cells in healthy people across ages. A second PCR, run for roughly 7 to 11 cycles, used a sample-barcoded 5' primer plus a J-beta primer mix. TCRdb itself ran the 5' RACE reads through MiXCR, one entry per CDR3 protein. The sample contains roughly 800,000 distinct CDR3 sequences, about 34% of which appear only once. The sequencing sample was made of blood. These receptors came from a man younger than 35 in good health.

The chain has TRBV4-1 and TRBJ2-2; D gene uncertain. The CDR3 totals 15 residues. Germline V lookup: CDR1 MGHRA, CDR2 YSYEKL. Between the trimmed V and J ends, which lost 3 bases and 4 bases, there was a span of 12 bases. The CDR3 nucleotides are TGCGCCAGCAGCCATGAAACCCTTATCACCGGGGAGCTGTTTTTT. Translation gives CASSHETLITGELFF.

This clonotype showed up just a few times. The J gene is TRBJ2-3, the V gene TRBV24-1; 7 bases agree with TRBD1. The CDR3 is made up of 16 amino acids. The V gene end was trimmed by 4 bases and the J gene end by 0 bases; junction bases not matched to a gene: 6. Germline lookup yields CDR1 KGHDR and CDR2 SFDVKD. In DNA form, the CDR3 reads TGTGCCACCAGTGACCGGACAGGAGCTAGCACAGATACGCAGTATTTT. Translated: CATSDRTGASTDTQYF.